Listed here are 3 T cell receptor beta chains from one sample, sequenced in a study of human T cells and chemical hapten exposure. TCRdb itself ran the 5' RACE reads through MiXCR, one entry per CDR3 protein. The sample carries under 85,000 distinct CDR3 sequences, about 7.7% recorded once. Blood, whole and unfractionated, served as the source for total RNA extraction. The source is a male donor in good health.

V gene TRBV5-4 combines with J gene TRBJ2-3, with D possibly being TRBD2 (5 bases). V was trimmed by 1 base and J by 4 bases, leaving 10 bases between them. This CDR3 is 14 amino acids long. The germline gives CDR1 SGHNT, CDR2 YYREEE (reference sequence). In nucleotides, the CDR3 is TGTGCCAGCAGCTTGTCTAGCCCCTCAGATACGCAGTATTTT. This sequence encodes CASSLSSPSDTQYF.

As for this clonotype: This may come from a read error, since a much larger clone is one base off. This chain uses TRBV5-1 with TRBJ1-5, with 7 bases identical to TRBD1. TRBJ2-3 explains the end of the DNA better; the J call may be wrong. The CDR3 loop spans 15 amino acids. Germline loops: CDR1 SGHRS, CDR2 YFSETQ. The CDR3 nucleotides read TGCGCCAGCAGCTTGGACGGGACAGTCAATCAGCCCCAGTATTTT. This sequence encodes CASSLDGTVNQPQYF.

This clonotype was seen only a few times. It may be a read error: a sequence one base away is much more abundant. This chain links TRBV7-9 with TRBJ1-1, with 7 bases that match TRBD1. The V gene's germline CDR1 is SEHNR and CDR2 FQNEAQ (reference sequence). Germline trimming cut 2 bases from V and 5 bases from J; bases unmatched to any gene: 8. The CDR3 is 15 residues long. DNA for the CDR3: TGTGCCAGCAGCTTATCGGCAGGGGGTCGAACTGAAGCTTTCTTT. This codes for CASSLSAGGRTEAFF.